These 8 T cell receptor beta chains came from one sample sequenced in a study of metastatic and nonmetastatic thyroid tumors. Not a single patient had been given any form of treatment at any point before undergoing thyroid surgery. TCRdb re-clonotyped the PCR reads via MiXCR. The top ten hold roughly 3.6% of the sample, which has 85,000 to 95,000 clones, under 15% seen once. Sequenced material: blood. The source of these receptors is a female donor with papillary thyroid cancer or a benign thyroid nodule (not recorded which). Some clones in this sample may be carry-over from other donors' samples.

This chain uses TRBV6-1 with TRBJ2-2; 9 bases are shared with TRBD1. Germline V gene sequence: CDR1 MNHNS, CDR2 SASEGT. Trimming cost V 4 bases and J 4 bases; bases outside gene matches: 4. This CDR3 has 15 residues. This CDR3 is CASSADRGGTGELFF. CDR3 in DNA: TGTGCCAGCAGTGCCGACAGGGGGGGCACCGGGGAGCTGTTTTTT.

This clone was seen many times. The V gene is TRBV11-2, the J gene TRBJ2-5; D may be TRBD1 or TRBD2 (6 bases each). The CDR3 has 18 residues. The V gene lost 5 bases and the J gene lost 5 bases, with 27 bases spanning the gap. CDR1 is SGHAT, CDR2 FQNNGV, per germline. Written as DNA, the CDR3 is TGTGCCAGCAGCCCCATAAGGGGGGTTGGGCGGTACGGGGAGACCCAGTACTTC. This codes for CASSPIRGVGRYGETQYF.

This clone appeared many times. The sample contains more than one DNA sequence encoding this CDR3. The chain couples TRBV20-1 to TRBJ1-1; weak D call: TRBD1 (6 bases). The CDR3 has 14 residues. V was trimmed by 1 base and J by 1 base, leaving 10 bases between them. Looked up from germline, CDR1 is DFQATT and CDR2 is SNEGSKA (reference sequence). Written as DNA, the CDR3 is TGCAGTGCTAGAGTCTGGGACACGAACACTGAAGCTTTCTTT. Protein sequence: CSARVWDTNTEAFF.

This clone was recorded a few times. V usage is TRBV27 and J usage is TRBJ2-7, with TRBD1 identical over 8 bases. The ends lost 2 bases at V and 10 bases at J; junction bases unmatched: 7. CDR1 is MNHEY and CDR2 is SMNVEV in the germline V gene (reference sequence). This CDR3 is 13 amino acids long. The CDR3 sequence is CASSLQGAYYQYF. CDR3 nucleotides: TGTGCCAGCAGTTTACAGGGGGCGTACTATCAGTACTTC.

This clone occurred many times. The rearrangement joins TRBV11-2 to TRBJ1-2; D perhaps matches TRBD1 (6 bases). Germline CDR1 SGHAT, CDR2 FQNNGV. Trimming left V 3 bases short and J 3 bases short, with 14 bases between. The CDR3 contains 15 residues. The CDR3 nucleotides read TGTGCCAGCAGCTTGGGGACACAACCCTACTATGGCTACACCTTC. This codes for CASSLGTQPYYGYTF.

This clone was counted many times. The same CDR3 is also encoded by other DNA sequences in this sample. This chain joins TRBV4-1 and TRBJ2-7; D not certain. This CDR3 has 13 amino acids. Trimming cost V 4 bases and J 5 bases, with 12 bases left between them. CDR1 MGHRA and CDR2 YSYEKL come from the germline V gene. This CDR3 reads CASSRGVSDEQYF. CDR3 DNA sequence: TGCGCCAGCAGCCGAGGAGTTTCCGACGAGCAGTACTTC.

This clone was picked up many times. One end of the junction does not line up with germline, which may come from a read error. This sequence joins TRBV6-1 and TRBJ2-1, with 12 nucleotides matching TRBD1. Germline V lookup: CDR1 MNHNS, CDR2 SASEGT. This CDR3 contains 15 residues. CDR3 sequence reads: CASSSGTGGYNEQFF. The CDR3 nucleotides read TGTGCCAGCAGTTCCGGGACAGGGGGCTACAATGAGCAGTTCTTT.

There are many counts of this clone. The chain links TRBV5-1 to TRBJ2-5, with TRBD1 matching over 8 bases. Germline V lookup: CDR1 SGHRS, CDR2 YFSETQ. This CDR3 has 15 residues. V lost 6 bases to trimming and J lost 1 base; unmatched junction nucleotides: 8. In DNA, the CDR3 is TGCGCCAGCACCTCAGGGGGCGTTGTCCAAGAGACCCAGTACTTC. Translation gives CASTSGGVVQETQYF.